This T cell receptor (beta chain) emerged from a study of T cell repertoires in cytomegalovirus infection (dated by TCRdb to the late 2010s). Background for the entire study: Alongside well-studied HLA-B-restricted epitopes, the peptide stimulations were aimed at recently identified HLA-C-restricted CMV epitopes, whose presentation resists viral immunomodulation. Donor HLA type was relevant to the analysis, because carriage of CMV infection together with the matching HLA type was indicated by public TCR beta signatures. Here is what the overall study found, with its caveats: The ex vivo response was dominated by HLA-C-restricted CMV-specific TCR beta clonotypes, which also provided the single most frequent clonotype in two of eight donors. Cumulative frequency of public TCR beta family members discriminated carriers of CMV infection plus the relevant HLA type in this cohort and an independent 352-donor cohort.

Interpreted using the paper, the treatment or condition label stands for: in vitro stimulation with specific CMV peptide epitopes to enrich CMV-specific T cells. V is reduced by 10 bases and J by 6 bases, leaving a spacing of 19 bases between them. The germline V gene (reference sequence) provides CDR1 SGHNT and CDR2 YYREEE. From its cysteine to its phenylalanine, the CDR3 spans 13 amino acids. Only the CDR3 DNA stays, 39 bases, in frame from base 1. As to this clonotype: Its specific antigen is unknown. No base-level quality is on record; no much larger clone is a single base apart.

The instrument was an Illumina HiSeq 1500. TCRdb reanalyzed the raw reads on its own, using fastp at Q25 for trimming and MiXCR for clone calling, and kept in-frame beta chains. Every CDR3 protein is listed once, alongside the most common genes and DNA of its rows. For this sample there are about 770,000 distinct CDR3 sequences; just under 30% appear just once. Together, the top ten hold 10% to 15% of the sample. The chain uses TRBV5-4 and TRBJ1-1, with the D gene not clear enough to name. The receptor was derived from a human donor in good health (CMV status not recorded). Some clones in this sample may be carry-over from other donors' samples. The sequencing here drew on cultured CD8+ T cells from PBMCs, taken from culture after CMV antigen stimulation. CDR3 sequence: CAVRPNVSPEAFF. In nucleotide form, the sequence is TGTGCCGTACGGCCGAACGTCTCCCCTGAAGCTTTCTTT.